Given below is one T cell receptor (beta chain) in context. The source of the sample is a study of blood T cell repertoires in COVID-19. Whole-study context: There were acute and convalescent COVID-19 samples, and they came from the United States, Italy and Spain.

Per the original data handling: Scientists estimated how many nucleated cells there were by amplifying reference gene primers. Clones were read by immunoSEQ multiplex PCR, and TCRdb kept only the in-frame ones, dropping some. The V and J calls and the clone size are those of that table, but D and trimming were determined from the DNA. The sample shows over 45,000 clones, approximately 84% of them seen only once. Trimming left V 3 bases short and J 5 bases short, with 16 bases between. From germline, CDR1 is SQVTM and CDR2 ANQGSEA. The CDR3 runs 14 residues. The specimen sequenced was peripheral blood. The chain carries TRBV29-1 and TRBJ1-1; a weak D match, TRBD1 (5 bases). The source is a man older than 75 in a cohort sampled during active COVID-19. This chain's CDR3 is CSVEVGTAGTEAFF. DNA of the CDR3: TGCAGCGTTGAGGTAGGGACGGCGGGGACTGAAGCTTTCTTT.